Shown below are 27 T cell receptor beta chains from a single sample sequenced in a study of cytomegalovirus exposure and HLA in healthy donors. Researchers ran the PCR with 60 Vbeta and 13 Jbeta primers. Clones were sequenced by immunoSEQ multiplex PCR, and TCRdb holds only the in-frame ones, with some missing. The repertoire includes about 160,000 clones, roughly 70% of them detected once, and 7% to 7.5% sits in the top ten. The sequenced sample was PBMCs. These receptors were taken from a man between 40 and 49 years old in good health and CMV-seropositive.

The chain couples TRBV5-1 to TRBJ1-2; possible D gene TRBD1, 5 bases. This CDR3 spans 15 amino acids. Trimming removed 9 bases at V and 8 bases at J, with 26 bases between. The germline V gene encodes CDR1 SGHRS and CDR2 YFSETQ. The CDR3, as DNA: TGCGCCACTAGGCCCTCCTTCACCTCTTCAGGGGGCTACACCTTC. Amino acids: CATRPSFTSSGGYTF. Full variable domain (remainder filled in from reference TRBV5-1 and TRBJ1-2): KAGVTQTPRYLIKTRGQQVTLSCSPISGHRSVSWYQQTPGQGLQFLFEYFSETQRNKGNFPGRFSGRQFSNSRSEMNVSTLELGDSALYLCATRPSFTSSGGYTFGSGTRLTVV.

V is TRBV4-1 and J is TRBJ2-1; the match to TRBD2 covers 8 bases. Germline CDR1 and CDR2: MGHRA and YSYEKL. The ends lost 3 bases at V and 5 bases at J; junction bases unmatched: 6. CDR3 length equals 15 residues. As DNA, the CDR3 is TGCGCCAGCAGCCAGACCGGGACTAGTAACAATGAGCAGTTCTTC. Translated, it gives CASSQTGTSNNEQFF.

This clone has just a few counts. This chain joins TRBV15 and TRBJ1-1; 11 bases are a match to TRBD1. Germline CDR1 is LNHNV and CDR2 is YYDKDF (reference sequence). J was trimmed by 3 bases and V by 5 bases; bases with no gene match: 5. The CDR3 extends over 15 amino acids. CDR3 sequence reads: CATSFGQGAHTEAFF. The CDR3 DNA follows: TGTGCCACCAGCTTTGGACAGGGGGCTCACACTGAAGCTTTCTTT.

This clone turned up a few times. The chain joins TRBV2 to TRBJ2-2; a weak D match, TRBD1 (6 bases). Germline CDR1 reads SNHLY; CDR2 reads FYNNEI. The CDR3 has 15 amino acids. Trimming stripped 3 bases from V and 2 bases from J, with 10 bases between. The DNA of the CDR3 is TGTGCCAGCAGTGAGCAGGACAGAAACACCGGGGAGCTGTTTTTT. Protein sequence: CASSEQDRNTGELFF.

The sample holds a few counts of this clone. The gene calls are TRBV19 and TRBJ1-5, with 8 positions matching TRBD1. This CDR3 spans 15 amino acids. With 0 bases clipped from V and 6 bases from J, the junction kept 4 bases outside the gene matches. Germline V gene sequence: CDR1 LNHDA, CDR2 SQIVND (reference sequence). The CDR3 bases are TGTGCCAGTAGTATAGATGGGACAGGCGGTCAGCCCCAGCATTTT. Translating gives CASSIDGTGGQPQHF.

This clone was observed a few times. J is TRBJ1-1 and V is TRBV4-1; unclear D gene. CDR1 MGHRA and CDR2 YSYEKL come from the germline V gene. V lost 1 base and J lost 3, with 6 bases in between. There are 13 residues in the CDR3. The CDR3: CASSQVIYTEAFF. The CDR3 DNA reads TGCGCCAGCAGCCAAGTCATTTACACTGAAGCTTTCTTT.

V and J are TRBV5-6 and TRBJ2-1, with a possible D match to TRBD1 (6 bases). Germline V gene data show CDR1 as SGHDT and CDR2 as YYEEEE. Deletions cut 0 bases from V and 8 bases from J, with 18 bases between. CDR3 length: 16 amino acids. CDR3 sequence: CASSLVPSGRGDEQFF. CDR3 DNA: TGTGCCAGCAGCTTGGTCCCTTCGGGCAGGGGCGATGAGCAGTTCTTC.

The genes are TRBV7-6 and TRBJ1-2; D may be TRBD1 (5 bases). Trimming stripped 1 base from V and 8 bases from J, with 11 bases between. From germline, CDR1 is SGHVS and CDR2 FNYEAQ. The CDR3 totals 13 residues. Written as DNA, the CDR3 is TGTGCCAGCAGCTTAGGATGGACATTCGGCTACACCTTC. This gives the protein CASSLGWTFGYTF.

V usage is TRBV6-6 and J usage is TRBJ1-6, with D unclear. This CDR3 is built from 12 residues. Per the germline V gene, CDR1 is MNHNY and CDR2 is SVGAGI (reference sequence). The V end lost 5 bases, the J end lost 7 bases, and 6 bases lay between the germline ends. DNA for the CDR3: TGTGCCAGCAGTCCCTCCAATTCACCCCTCCACTTT. It codes for CASSPSNSPLHF.

This chain joins TRBV7-3 and TRBJ2-5, with TRBD2 matching 7 bases. Trimming at V came to 2 bases and at J to 5 bases, leaving 5 bases not matched to a gene. The CDR3 spans 14 residues. Germline V gene lookup returns CDR1 SGHTA and CDR2 FQGTGA. CDR3 nucleotides: TGTGCCAGCAGCTTATGGGGGGGTAGCGAGACCCAGTACTTC. It yields the protein CASSLWGGSETQYF.

This chain joins TRBV9 and TRBJ1-6; D is unresolved. This CDR3 spans 15 amino acids. Trimming cost V 0 bases and J 6 bases, with 10 bases left between them. Germline-derived CDR1 and CDR2 are SGDLS and YYNGEE. DNA of the CDR3: TGTGCCAGCAGCGTAGGGAGGGTGCGTAATTCACCCCTCCACTTT. This translates into CASSVGRVRNSPLHF.

The chain carries TRBV11-2 and TRBJ2-1; TRBD1 is a possible D gene (5 bases). This CDR3 contains 15 residues. The germline V gene encodes CDR1 SGHAT and CDR2 FQNNGV. V lost 2 bases and J lost 4, with 12 bases in between. The DNA for the CDR3 is TGTGCCAGCAGCTTACTTAGCCAGGGTTACAATGAGCAGTTCTTC. This translates into CASSLLSQGYNEQFF.

The genes are TRBV7-9 and TRBJ1-2, with D perhaps matching TRBD1 (6 bases). CDR1 and CDR2 from the germline V gene are SEHNR and FQNEAQ (reference sequence). The CDR3 has 12 amino acids. The V gene lost 6 bases and the J gene lost 6 bases, with 11 bases spanning the gap. CDR3 DNA: TGTGCCAGCAGTTGGGGGCTGGATGGCTACACCTTC. This sequence encodes CASSWGLDGYTF.

The rearrangement uses TRBV5-1 and TRBJ2-6, with D hard to call. Trimming shortened V by 4 bases and J by 0 bases, and 8 bases separated the two germline ends. Looked up from germline, CDR1 is SGHRS and CDR2 is YFSETQ. The CDR3 sequence is 15 residues long. CDR3 sequence (DNA): TGCGCCAGCAGCCCACAGCCCTCTGGGGCCAACGTCCTGACTTTC. Its protein is CASSPQPSGANVLTF.

The chain couples TRBV2 to TRBJ1-3, with unresolved D. Germline V gene data show CDR1 as SNHLY and CDR2 as FYNNEI. V lost 8 bases and J 0 bases, leaving 8 bases between the germline ends. This CDR3 spans 13 amino acids. This CDR3 reads CASDDNSGNTIYF. The CDR3 bases are TGTGCCAGCGATGACAACTCTGGAAACACCATATATTTT.

This chain connects TRBV5-1 to TRBJ2-5; 11 bases are shared with TRBD2. Germline CDR1 and CDR2: SGHRS and YFSETQ. V was pared by 0 bases and J by 13 bases, with 8 bases of the junction left unmatched. This CDR3 has 14 residues. The CDR3 sequence is CASSLGLAGGLAYF. The CDR3 coding sequence is TGCGCCAGCAGCTTGGGGCTAGCGGGGGGACTCGCGTACTTC.

This chain uses TRBV7-8 with TRBJ2-1, with 7 nucleotides matching TRBD1. J gave up 4 bases and V 0 bases, and 9 bases lay outside the gene matches. CDR3 length: 17 amino acids. CDR1 is SGHVS, CDR2 FQNEAQ, per germline. The DNA for the CDR3 is TGTGCCAGCAGCTTAGCGCGTTTGGCAGGGGGTTACAATGAGCAGTTCTTC. Translation gives CASSLARLAGGYNEQFF.

The rearrangement uses TRBV9 and TRBJ1-3, with D perhaps matching TRBD1 (6 bases). Germline CDR1 and CDR2: SGDLS and YYNGEE. V gave up 3 bases and J gave up 4 bases, with 14 bases separating them. The CDR3 is made up of 15 amino acids. The CDR3 sequence is CASSARTALGNTIYF. The CDR3 nucleotides are TGTGCCAGCAGCGCTCGGACAGCTTTAGGAAACACCATATATTTT.

The chain links TRBV7-2 to TRBJ2-7, with 9 positions matching TRBD1. After removal of 3 bases from V and 4 bases from J, the junction contained 7 bases not matched to a gene. The CDR3 totals 15 residues. The germline CDR1 and CDR2 sequences are SGHTA and FQGNSA. The CDR3 sequence: CASSFQGQGWYEQYF. In DNA, the CDR3 is TGTGCCAGCAGCTTTCAGGGACAGGGTTGGTACGAGCAGTACTTC.

This clone occurred a few times. The CDR3 coding sequence is TGTGCCAGGTGCGGGGGTACTCCTGGCGGGGAGCTGTTTTTT. Residues: CARCGGTPGGELFF. The gene calls are TRBV25-1 and TRBJ2-2, with 7 bases fitting TRBD2. Trimming cost V 9 bases and J 7 bases; bases outside gene matches: 11. The CDR3 length is 14 residues. The germline V gene has CDR1 MGHDK and CDR2 SYGVNS. The variable domain in full, with the rest retrieved from reference TRBV25-1 and TRBJ2-2, is EADIYQTPRYLVIGTGKKITLECSQTMGHDKMYWYQQDPGMELHLIHYSYGVNSTEKGDLSSESTVSRIRTEHFPLTLESARPSHTSQYLCARCGGTPGGELFFGEGSRLTVL.

This clone was counted between two and nine times. The V call is TRBV7-3, the J call TRBJ1-1; the D is unclear. V was cut by 4 bases and J by 1 base, with 7 bases left in between. The germline gives CDR1 SGHTA, CDR2 FQGTGA. This CDR3 is built from 13 residues. The CDR3 DNA follows: TGTGCCAGCAGCTCCCCCGGGAACACTGAAGCTTTCTTT. Protein product: CASSSPGNTEAFF.

The V gene is TRBV7-9, the J gene TRBJ2-5, with D unresolved. The tail of the sequence fits TRBJ2-7 better, so the J call may be wrong. Germline V gene data show CDR1 as SEHNR and CDR2 as FQNEAQ (reference sequence). CDR3 length: 11 residues. This chain's CDR3 is CASSRDYEQYF. CDR3 nucleotides: TGTGCCAGCAGCCGCGACTACGAGCAGTACTTC.

The gene calls are TRBV6-1 and TRBJ2-3; no clear D. This CDR3 region has 17 residues. Per the germline V gene, CDR1 is MNHNS and CDR2 is SASEGT. V was clipped by 1 base and J by 0 bases, with 14 bases between them. DNA of the CDR3: TGTGCCAGCAGTGAAGACCCGCCGCATACTAGCACAGATACGCAGTATTTT. Its protein product is CASSEDPPHTSTDTQYF.

The gene calls are TRBV7-6 and TRBJ2-1, with 15 bases fitting TRBD2. From germline, CDR1 is SGHVS and CDR2 FNYEAQ. With 5 bases clipped from V and 7 bases from J, the junction kept 12 bases outside the gene matches. The CDR3 length is 18 residues. In DNA, the CDR3 is TGTGCCAGCAGCCCGGGGACTAGCGGGGGGCCAGCTGGTAATGAGCAGTTCTTC. Its translation is CASSPGTSGGPAGNEQFF. The whole variable domain, remainder taken from reference TRBV7-6 and TRBJ2-1, is GAGVSQSPRYKVTKRGQDVALRCDPISGHVSLYWYRQALGQGPEFLTYFNYEAQQDKSGLPNDRFSAERPEGSISTLTIQRTEQRDSAMYRCASSPGTSGGPAGNEQFFGPGTRLTVL.

The chain carries TRBV27 and TRBJ2-2, with TRBD2 matching over 8 bases. This CDR3 contains 17 residues. V lost 3 bases and J lost 3; bases outside the gene matches: 9. Germline V lookup: CDR1 MNHEY, CDR2 SMNVEV (reference sequence). The CDR3 coding sequence is TGTGCCAGCAGTTTCTTGCGGGGGGCTCGGGACACCGGGGAGCTGTTTTTT. Translated: CASSFLRGARDTGELFF.

J is TRBJ2-5 and V is TRBV6-5; D is unresolved. The germline V gene encodes CDR1 MNHEY and CDR2 SVGAGI. This CDR3 has 14 residues. Between the trimmed V and J ends, which lost 2 bases and 5 bases, there was a span of 12 bases. The chain's CDR3 is CASSYAAAHETQYF. CDR3 DNA sequence: TGTGCCAGCAGTTACGCGGCAGCACACGAGACCCAGTACTTC.

The V call is TRBV9, the J call TRBJ1-3; no definite D call. Germline V gene data show CDR1 as SGDLS and CDR2 as YYNGEE. The germline V and J ends were trimmed by 0 bases and 0 bases, with 10 bases remaining between them. The length of the CDR3 is 16 residues. The DNA of the CDR3 is TGTGCCAGCAGCGTAGCCGGGGTGAACTCTGGAAACACCATATATTTT. Its translation is CASSVAGVNSGNTIYF.